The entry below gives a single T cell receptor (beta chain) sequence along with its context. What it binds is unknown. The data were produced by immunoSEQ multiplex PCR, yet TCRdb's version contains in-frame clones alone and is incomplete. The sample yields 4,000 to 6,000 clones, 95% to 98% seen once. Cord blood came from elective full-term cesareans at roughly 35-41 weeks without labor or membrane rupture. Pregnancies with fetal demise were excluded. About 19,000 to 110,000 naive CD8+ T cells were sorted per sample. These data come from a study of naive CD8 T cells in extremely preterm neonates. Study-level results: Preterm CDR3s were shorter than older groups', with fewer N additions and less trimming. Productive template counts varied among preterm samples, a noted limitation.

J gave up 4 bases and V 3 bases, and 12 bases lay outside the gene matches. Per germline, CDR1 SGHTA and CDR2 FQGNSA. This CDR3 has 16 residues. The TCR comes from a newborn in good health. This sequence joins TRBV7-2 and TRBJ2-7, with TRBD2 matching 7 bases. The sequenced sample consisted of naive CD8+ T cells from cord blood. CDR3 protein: CASSLGGLSGFYEQYF. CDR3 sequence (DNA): TGTGCCAGCAGCTTGGGGGGACTATCAGGATTTTACGAGCAGTACTTC.